The T cell receptor (beta chain) under discussion was sequenced for a study of T-cell memory formation after mild COVID-19. The V segment lost 6 bases and the J segment 2 bases; nucleotides outside the gene matches: 6. Looked up from germline, CDR1 is SGHRS and CDR2 is YFSETQ. The CDR3 contains 17 residues. This clonotype was found many times. 5'RACE, which relied on constant-segment primers, yielded TCR alpha and TCR beta cDNA libraries carrying sample barcodes and UMIs. TCRdb re-derived calls from the 5' RACE reads in MiXCR, one entry per CDR3 protein. Among around 130,000 distinct CDR3 sequences listed, roughly 6.2% were seen once.

Source material: PBMCs or a T cell subset sorted from them (not recorded which). This chain connects TRBV5-1 to TRBJ2-6, with 12 nucleotides matching TRBD1. This TCR came from an adult woman who had mild COVID-19 (a few samples of this study predate the infection). Cell type and time point are not known. The CDR3 DNA is TGCGCCAGCACCCCGGGACAGGGGGCTGCTGGGGCCAACGTCCTGACTTTC. As protein: CASTPGQGAAGANVLTF.